The 5 T cell receptor beta chains below all came from one sample that was sequenced in a study of T cells in Graves' hyperthyroidism and ophthalmopathy. The TCR beta CDR3 regions underwent amplification using RNA transcripts as the source. HTBI primers drove first-round RT-PCR of the TCR CDR3. TCRdb re-called the multiplex PCR reads with MiXCR, one entry per CDR3 protein. The sample has 550,000 to 600,000 distinct CDR3 sequences; 14% are singletons. The source material was blood. The receptors here all came from a woman aged 18 to 35 with Graves' ophthalmopathy.

This clonotype was recorded at least ten times. V and J are TRBV2 and TRBJ2-3; D is uncertain. Germline assignment: CDR1 SNHLY and CDR2 FYNNEI. The V gene lost 3 bases and the J gene lost 6 bases, with 16 bases spanning the gap. This CDR3 has 15 amino acids. The CDR3 region has the DNA TGTGCCAGCAGTGATGTGGCAGCCCCCACGGATACGCAGTATTTT. Protein: CASSDVAAPTDTQYF.

This clonotype was observed many times. V and J are TRBV28 and TRBJ2-3; no firm D call. Trimming took off 8 bases at V and 6 bases at J, with 9 bases between the two ends. The germline gives CDR1 MDHEN, CDR2 SYDVKM. The CDR3 runs 11 residues. The CDR3 here is CASRISDTQYF. DNA of the CDR3: TGTGCCAGCCGGATCTCGGATACGCAGTATTTT.

This clonotype was counted many times. The chain couples TRBV20-1 to TRBJ2-7, with 7 bases matching TRBD1. This CDR3 region has 14 residues. V shed 4 bases, J shed 2 bases, and the junction held 8 bases outside the gene matches. The germline CDR1 and CDR2 sequences are DFQATT and SNEGSKA (reference sequence). CDR3 residues: CSATSTGSPYEQYF. The CDR3 DNA reads as TGCAGTGCTACCTCGACAGGGAGCCCCTACGAGCAGTACTTC.

This clonotype was seen ten or more times. CDR3 in amino acids: CASSGTGRAFF. The CDR3 bases are TGTGCCAGTAGTGGGACAGGGAGAGCTTTCTTT. The chain carries TRBV19 and TRBJ1-1; 9 bases align to TRBD1. Germline CDR1 reads LNHDA; CDR2 reads SQIVND (reference sequence). This CDR3 has 11 amino acids. J lost 10 bases, V lost 5 bases, and 2 bases had no gene match.

This clonotype was observed many times. The V call is TRBV30, the J call TRBJ2-5; possibly TRBD2 for D (5 bases). From germline, CDR1 is GTSNPN and CDR2 SVGIG (reference sequence). The CDR3 totals 14 residues. Trimming pared 3 bases from V and 5 bases from J, leaving 16 bases between. CDR3 nucleotide sequence: TGTGCCTGGAGAGGGCTAGCTAGTACCGAGACCCAGTACTTC. Its translation is CAWRGLASTETQYF.